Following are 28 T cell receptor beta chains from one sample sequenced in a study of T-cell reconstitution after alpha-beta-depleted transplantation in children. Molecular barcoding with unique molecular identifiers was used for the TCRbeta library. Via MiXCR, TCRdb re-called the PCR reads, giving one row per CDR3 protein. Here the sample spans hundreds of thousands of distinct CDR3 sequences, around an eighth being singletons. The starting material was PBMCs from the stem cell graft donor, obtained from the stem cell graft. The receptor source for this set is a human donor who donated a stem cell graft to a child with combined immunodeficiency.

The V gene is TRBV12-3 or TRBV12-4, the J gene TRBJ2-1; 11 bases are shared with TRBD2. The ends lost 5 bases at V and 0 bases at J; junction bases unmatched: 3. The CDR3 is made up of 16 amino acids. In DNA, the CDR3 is TGTGCCAGCAGTATTAGCGGGAGGGTCTCCTACAATGAGCAGTTCTTC. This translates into CASSISGRVSYNEQFF.

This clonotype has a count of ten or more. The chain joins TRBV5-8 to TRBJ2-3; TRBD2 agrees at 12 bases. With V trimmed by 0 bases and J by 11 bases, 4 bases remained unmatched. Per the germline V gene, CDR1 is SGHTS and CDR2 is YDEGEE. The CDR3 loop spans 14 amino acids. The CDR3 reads CASSLELAGGMQYF. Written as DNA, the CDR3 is TGTGCCAGCAGCTTGGAGCTAGCGGGGGGGATGCAGTATTTT. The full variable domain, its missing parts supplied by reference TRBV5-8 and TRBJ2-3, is EAGVTQSPTHLIKTRGQQATLRCSPISGHTSVYWYQQALGLGLQFLLWYDEGEERNRGNFPPRFSGRQFPNYSSELNVNALELEDSALYLCASSLELAGGMQYFGPGTRLTVL.

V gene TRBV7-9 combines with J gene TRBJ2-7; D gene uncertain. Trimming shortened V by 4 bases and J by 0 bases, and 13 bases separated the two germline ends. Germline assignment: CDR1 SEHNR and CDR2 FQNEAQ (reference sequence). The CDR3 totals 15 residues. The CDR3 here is CASSSTKVSSYEQYF. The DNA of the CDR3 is TGTGCCAGCAGCTCCACTAAGGTCAGCTCCTACGAGCAGTACTTC. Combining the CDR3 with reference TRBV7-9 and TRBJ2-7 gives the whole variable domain DTGVSQNPRHKITKRGQNVTFRCDPISEHNRLYWYRQTLGQGPEFLTYFQNEAQLEKSRLLSDRFSAERPKGSFSTLEIQRTEQGDSAMYLCASSSTKVSSYEQYFGPGTRLTVT.

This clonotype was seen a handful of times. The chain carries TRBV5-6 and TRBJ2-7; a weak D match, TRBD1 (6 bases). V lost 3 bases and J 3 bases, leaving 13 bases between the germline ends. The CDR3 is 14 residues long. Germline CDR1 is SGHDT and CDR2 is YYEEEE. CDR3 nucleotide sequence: TGTGCCAGCAGCTCGGTCAGGGGCCGCTACGAGCAGTACTTC. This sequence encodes CASSSVRGRYEQYF.

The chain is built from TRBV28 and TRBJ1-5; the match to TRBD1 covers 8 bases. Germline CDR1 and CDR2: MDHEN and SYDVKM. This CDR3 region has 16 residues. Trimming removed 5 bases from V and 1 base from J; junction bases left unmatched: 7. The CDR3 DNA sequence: TGTGCCAGCAGTCCTCTCAGGGGGCGAAGCAATCAGCCCCAGCATTTT. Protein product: CASSPLRGRSNQPQHF.

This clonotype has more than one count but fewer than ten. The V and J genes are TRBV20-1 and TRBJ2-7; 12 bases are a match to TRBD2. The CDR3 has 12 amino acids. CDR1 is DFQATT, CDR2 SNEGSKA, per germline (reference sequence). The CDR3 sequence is CSARVASGRESV. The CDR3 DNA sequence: TGCAGTGCTAGAGTCGCTAGCGGGAGGGAAAGCGTC.

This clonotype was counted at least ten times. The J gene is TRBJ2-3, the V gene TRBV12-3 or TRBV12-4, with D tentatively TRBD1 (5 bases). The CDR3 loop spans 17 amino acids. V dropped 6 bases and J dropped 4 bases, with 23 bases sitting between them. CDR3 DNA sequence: TGTGCCAGCAGCCCCAACTTTAGGACAACGTGGGCAGATACGCAGTATTTT. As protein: CASSPNFRTTWADTQYF.

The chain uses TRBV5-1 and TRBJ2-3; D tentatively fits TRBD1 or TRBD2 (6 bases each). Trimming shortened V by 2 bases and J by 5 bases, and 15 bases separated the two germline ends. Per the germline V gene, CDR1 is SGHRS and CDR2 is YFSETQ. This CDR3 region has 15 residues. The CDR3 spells CASSFGGLVKDTQYF. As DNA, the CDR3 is TGCGCCAGCAGCTTTGGGGGGCTGGTGAAAGATACGCAGTATTTT.

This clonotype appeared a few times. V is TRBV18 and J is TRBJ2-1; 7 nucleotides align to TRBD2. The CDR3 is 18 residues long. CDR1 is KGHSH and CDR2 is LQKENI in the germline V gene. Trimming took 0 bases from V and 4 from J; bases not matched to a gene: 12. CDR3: CASSPPFRGRGVYNEQFF. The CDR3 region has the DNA TGTGCCAGCTCACCACCCTTTCGAGGGAGGGGCGTATACAATGAGCAGTTCTTC.

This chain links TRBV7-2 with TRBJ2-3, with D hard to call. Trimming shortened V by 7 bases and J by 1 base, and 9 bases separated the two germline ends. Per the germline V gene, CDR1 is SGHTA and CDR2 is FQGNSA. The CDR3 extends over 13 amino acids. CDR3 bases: TGTGCCAGCACCTCGACCCGCACAGATACGCAGTATTTT. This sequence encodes CASTSTRTDTQYF.

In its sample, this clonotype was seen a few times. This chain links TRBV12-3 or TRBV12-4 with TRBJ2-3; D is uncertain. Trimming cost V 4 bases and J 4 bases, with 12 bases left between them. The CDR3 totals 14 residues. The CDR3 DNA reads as TGTGCCAGCAGTTCCCCCCCCGGGCCAGATACGCAGTATTTT. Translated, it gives CASSSPPGPDTQYF.

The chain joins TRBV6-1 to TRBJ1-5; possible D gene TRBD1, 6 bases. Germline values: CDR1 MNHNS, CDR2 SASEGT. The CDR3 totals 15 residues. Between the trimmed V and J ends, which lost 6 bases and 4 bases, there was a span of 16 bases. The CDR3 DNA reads TGTGCCAGCAGCACCTACACAGGGTTGAATCAGCCCCAGCATTTT. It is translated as CASSTYTGLNQPQHF.

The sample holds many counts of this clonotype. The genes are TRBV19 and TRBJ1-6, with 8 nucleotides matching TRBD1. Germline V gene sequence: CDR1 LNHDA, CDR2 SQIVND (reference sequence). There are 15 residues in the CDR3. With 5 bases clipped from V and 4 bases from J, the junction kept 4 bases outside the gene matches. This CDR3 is CASSQQGGYNSPLHF. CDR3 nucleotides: TGTGCCAGTAGTCAACAGGGGGGGTATAATTCACCCCTCCACTTT.

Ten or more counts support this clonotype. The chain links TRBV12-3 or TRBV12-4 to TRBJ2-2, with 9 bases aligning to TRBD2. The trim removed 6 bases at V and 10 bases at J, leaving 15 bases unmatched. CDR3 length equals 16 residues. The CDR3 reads CASRAYNLAGHEELFF. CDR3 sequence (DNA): TGTGCCAGCAGGGCCTATAATCTAGCGGGGCACGAGGAGCTGTTTTTT.

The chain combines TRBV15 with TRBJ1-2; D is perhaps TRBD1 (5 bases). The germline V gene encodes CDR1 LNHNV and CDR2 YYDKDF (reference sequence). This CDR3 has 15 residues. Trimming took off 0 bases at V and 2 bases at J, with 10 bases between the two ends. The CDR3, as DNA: TGTGCCACCAGCAGAGATCGCAGGGAGAACTATGGCTACACCTTC. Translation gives CATSRDRRENYGYTF.

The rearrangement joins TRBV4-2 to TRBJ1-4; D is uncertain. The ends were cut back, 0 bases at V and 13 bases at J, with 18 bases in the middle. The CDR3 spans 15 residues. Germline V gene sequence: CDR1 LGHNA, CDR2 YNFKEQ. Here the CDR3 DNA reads TGTGCCAGCAGCCAAGATAGAGCCTCAGGTGACGGACTGTTTTTT. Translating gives CASSQDRASGDGLFF.

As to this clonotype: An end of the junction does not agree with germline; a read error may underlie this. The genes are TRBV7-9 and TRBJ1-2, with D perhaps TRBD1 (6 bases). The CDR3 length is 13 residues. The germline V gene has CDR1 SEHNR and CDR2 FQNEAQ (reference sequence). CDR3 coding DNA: TGTGCCAGCAGCCCGGACAGCGGCTATCGCTACACCTTC. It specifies CASSPDSGYRYTF.

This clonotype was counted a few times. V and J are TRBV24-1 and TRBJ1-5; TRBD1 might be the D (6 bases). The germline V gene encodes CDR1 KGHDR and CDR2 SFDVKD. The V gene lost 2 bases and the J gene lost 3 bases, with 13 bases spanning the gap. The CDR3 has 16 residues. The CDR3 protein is CATSDSVGGYNQPQHF. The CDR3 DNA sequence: TGTGCCACCAGTGATTCCGTGGGGGGCTACAATCAGCCCCAGCATTTT.

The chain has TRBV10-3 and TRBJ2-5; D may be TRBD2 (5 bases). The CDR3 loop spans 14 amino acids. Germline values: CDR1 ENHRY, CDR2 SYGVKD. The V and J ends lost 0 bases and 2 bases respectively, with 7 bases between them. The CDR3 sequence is CAISESRGQETQYF. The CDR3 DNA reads TGTGCCATCAGTGAGTCGAGAGGGCAAGAGACCCAGTACTTC.

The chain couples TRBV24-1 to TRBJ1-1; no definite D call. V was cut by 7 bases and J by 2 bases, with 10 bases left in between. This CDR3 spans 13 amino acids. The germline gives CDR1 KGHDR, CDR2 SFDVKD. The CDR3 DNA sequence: TGTGCCACCAGACAGACCTTAAACACTGAAGCTTTCTTT. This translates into CATRQTLNTEAFF.

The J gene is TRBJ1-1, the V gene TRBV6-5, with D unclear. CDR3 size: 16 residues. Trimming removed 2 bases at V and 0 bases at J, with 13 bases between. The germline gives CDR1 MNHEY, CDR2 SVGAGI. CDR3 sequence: CASSYLPSSMNTEAFF. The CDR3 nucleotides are TGTGCCAGCAGTTACCTTCCCAGTTCCATGAACACTGAAGCTTTCTTT.

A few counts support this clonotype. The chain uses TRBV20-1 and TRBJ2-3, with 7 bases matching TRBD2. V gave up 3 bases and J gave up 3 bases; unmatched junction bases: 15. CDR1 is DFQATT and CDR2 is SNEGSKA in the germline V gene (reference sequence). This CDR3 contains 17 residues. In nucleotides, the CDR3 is TGCAGTGCTAGGCCGGGAGGTTGGGGTCTAGCGACAGATACGCAGTATTTT. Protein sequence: CSARPGGWGLATDTQYF.

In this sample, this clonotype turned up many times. The CDR3: CASSFSGTGESYEQYF. The CDR3, as DNA: TGCGCCAGCAGCTTCTCCGGGACAGGGGAATCCTACGAGCAGTACTTC. V usage is TRBV4-3 and J usage is TRBJ2-7, with 10 bases aligning to TRBD1. Germline lookup yields CDR1 LGHNA and CDR2 YSLEER. Unmatched junction bases numbered 8, after V lost 5 bases and J lost 1 base. This CDR3 is built from 16 residues.

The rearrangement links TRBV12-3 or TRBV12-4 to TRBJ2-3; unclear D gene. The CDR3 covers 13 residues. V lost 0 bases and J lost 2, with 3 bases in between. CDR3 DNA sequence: TGTGCCAGCAGTTTAGCTCTCACAGATACGCAGTATTTT. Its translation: CASSLALTDTQYF.

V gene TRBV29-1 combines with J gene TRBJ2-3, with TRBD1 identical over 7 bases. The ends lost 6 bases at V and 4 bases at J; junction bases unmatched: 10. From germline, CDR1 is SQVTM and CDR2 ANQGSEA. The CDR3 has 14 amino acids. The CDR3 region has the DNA TGCAGCGTCGCCACCGGGGACAGCCCAGATACGCAGTATTTT. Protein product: CSVATGDSPDTQYF.

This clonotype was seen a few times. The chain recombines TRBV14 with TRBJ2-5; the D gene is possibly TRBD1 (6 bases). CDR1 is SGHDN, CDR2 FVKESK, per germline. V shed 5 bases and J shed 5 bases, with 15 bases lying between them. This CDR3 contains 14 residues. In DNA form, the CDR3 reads TGTGCCAGCAGCTACAGGTGGCAGGGGGAGACCCAGTACTTC. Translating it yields CASSYRWQGETQYF.

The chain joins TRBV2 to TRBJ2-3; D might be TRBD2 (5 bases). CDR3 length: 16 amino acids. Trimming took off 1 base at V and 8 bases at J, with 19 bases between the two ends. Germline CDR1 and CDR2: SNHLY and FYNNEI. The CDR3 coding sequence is TGTGCCAGCAGTGAAGTCGTGGCTAGCACCGCGGGTACGCAGTATTTT. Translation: CASSEVVASTAGTQYF. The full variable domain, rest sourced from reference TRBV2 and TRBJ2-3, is EPEVTQTPSHQVTQMGQEVILRCVPISNHLYFYWYRQILGQKVEFLVSFYNNEISEKSEIFDDQFSVERPDGSNFTLKIRSTKLEDSAMYFCASSEVVASTAGTQYFGPGTRLTVL.

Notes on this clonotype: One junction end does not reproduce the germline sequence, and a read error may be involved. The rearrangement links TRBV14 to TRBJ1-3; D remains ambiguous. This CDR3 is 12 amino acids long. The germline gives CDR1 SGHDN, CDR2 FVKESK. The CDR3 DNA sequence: TGTGCCAGCAGCCAAGTTGGAAACACCTTATATTTT. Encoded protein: CASSQVGNTLYF.